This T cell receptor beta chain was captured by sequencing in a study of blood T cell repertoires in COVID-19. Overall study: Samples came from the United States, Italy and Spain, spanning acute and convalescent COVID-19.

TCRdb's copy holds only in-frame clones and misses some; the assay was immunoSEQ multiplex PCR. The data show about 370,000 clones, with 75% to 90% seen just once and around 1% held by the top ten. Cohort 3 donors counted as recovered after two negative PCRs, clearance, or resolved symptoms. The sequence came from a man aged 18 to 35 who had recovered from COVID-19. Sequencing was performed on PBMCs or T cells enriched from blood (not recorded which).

CDR3 loop: CATSGTAGTAQETQYF. The CDR3 region has the DNA TGTGCCACCAGTGGCACCGCCGGGACAGCTCAAGAGACCCAGTACTTC. The rearrangement links TRBV24-1 to TRBJ2-5; 7 bases match TRBD1. The CDR3 has 16 amino acids. The V and J ends lost 5 bases and 2 bases, in that order; junction bases with no gene match: 10. CDR1 and CDR2 (germline): KGHDR, SFDVKD.